This T cell receptor (beta chain) was retrieved from a study of radiotherapy plus CTLA-4 blockade in lung cancer. On the study more broadly: In approximately 17% of patients, objective responses were seen; approximately 30% had disease control. Study results and limitations: In blood, early T cell clone dynamics reportedly predicted response best, together with interferon-beta.

The CDR3 loop spans 14 amino acids. Germline CDR1 is SEHNR and CDR2 is FQNEAQ (reference sequence). The study treated chemo-refractory metastatic non-small-cell lung cancer patients with focal radiation plus ipilimumab CTLA-4 blockade. The assay was immunoSEQ multiplex PCR, and TCRdb's table has in-frame clones only and misses some. This table holds roughly 97,000 clones, roughly 74% found once. Comments on this clone: Its cognate antigen is unknown. The junction departs from germline at one end; a sequencing error may be responsible.

The source was peripheral blood, collected from a patient treated with radiotherapy plus ipilimumab. The TCR sequence derives from a human donor with non-small cell lung cancer who had a partial response to radiotherapy plus ipilimumab. Some clones in this sample may be carry-over from other donors' samples. The chain couples TRBV7-9 to TRBJ2-4; D unclear. The CDR3 DNA reads TGTGCCAGCAGCTTAGCCTCCACCGAAAACATTCAGTGCTTC. Its translation is CASSLASTENIQCF.